This T cell receptor (beta chain) was observed in a study of beta chain features in type 1 diabetes. The CDR3 runs to 14 residues. CDR1 is LNHDA, CDR2 SQIVND, per germline (reference sequence). V lost 1 base to trimming and J lost 7 bases; unmatched junction nucleotides: 4. Sorting based on CD45RO/CCR7/CD25/CD127/CD95/CD27 separated CD4+ naive, central memory, regulatory and stem cell-like memory cells. All sorted populations exceeded 95% purity. Expressed TCRB transcripts got sequenced, as all isolated RNA was reverse transcribed. Stem cell-like memory T cell samples averaged about 950,000 reads. Only in-frame clones appear in the TCRdb table, and some are missing; sequencing was by immunoSEQ multiplex PCR. The sample contains about 16,000 clones, 45% to 55% of which appear only once.

This chain joins TRBV19 and TRBJ2-1, with 7 bases matching TRBD1. The clonotype originates from a woman aged 18-29 years in good health. The specimen was stem cell memory CD4+ T cells from blood. CDR3: CASSIGQGSNEQFF. The CDR3 DNA reads as TGTGCCAGTAGTATAGGACAGGGTTCGAATGAGCAGTTCTTC.